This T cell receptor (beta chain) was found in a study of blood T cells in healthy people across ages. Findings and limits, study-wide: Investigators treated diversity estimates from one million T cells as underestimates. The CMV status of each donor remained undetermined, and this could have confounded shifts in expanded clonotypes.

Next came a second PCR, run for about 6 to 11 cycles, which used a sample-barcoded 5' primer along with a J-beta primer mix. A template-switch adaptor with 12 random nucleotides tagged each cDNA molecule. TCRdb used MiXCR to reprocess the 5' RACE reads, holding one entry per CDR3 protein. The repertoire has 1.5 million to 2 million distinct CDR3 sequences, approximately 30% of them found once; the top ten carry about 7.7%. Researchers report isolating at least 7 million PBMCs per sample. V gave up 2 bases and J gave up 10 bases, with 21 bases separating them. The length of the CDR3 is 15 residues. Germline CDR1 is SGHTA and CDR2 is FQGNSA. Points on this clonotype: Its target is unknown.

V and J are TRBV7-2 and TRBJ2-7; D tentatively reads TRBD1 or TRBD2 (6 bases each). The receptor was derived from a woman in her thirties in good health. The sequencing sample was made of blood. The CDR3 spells CASSLMNMVGGEQYF. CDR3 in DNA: TGTGCCAGCAGCTTAATGAACATGGTGGGGGGCGAACAGTACTTC.